This T cell receptor beta chain derives from a study of blood T cell repertoires in COVID-19. On the study more broadly: Sample material is recorded as cDNA or gDNA derived from T cells, B-cell-depleted T cells, or PBMCs.

The CDR3 is 14 amino acids. Germline V gene data show CDR1 as SGHAT and CDR2 as FQNNGV. Trimming stripped 10 bases from V and 1 base from J, with 17 bases between. A Seattle source enrolled patients during active infection and followed them longitudinally. Authors' data handling: From reference gene primer amplification, estimates of nucleated cell counts were derived. TCRdb keeps only in-frame clones here, not all; method: immunoSEQ multiplex PCR. That table furnishes V, J and clone size, whereas the DNA furnished D and trimming. The sample holds about 100,000 clones, 87% seen once. The sample taken for sequencing was peripheral blood. The rearrangement uses TRBV11-2 and TRBJ2-7, with a weak D call TRBD1 (5 bases). The origin of this receptor is a woman aged 50 to 65 with COVID-19, enrolled during active disease. This CDR3 reads CATTPQAGSYEQYF. DNA of the CDR3: TGTGCCACCACACCCCAGGCAGGGTCCTACGAGCAGTACTTC.